The 27 T cell receptor beta chains reported below all come from one sample, sequenced in a study of T cells after yellow fever vaccination. TCRdb processed the 5' RACE reads anew with MiXCR; each CDR3 protein has one entry. The sample holds about 63,000 distinct CDR3 sequences, about 7% seen once. The specimen was CD8+ T cells sorted from PBMCs, collected 15 days after the yellow fever booster vaccination. Every receptor here comes from a man aged 25-45 years who received the YFV17D yellow fever vaccine.

This clonotype was found many times. The CDR3 nucleotides read TGTGCCAGCAGTTACGGGGTTGGGGCCAACGTCCTGACTTTC. This gives the protein CASSYGVGANVLTF. V and J are TRBV27 and TRBJ2-6; TRBD2 is a possible D gene (5 bases). V lost 4 bases, J lost 3 bases, and 7 bases lay in between. The CDR3 runs 14 residues. Germline assignment: CDR1 MNHEY and CDR2 SMNVEV (reference sequence). Combining the CDR3 with reference TRBV27 and TRBJ2-6 gives the whole variable domain EAQVTQNPRYLITVTGKKLTVTCSQNMNHEYMSWYRQDPGLGLRQIYYSMNVEVTDKGDVPEGYKVSRKEKRNFPLILESPSPNQTSLYFCASSYGVGANVLTFGAGSRLTVL.

This clonotype was recorded at least ten times. The chain has TRBV4-1 and TRBJ2-7; D may be TRBD1 or TRBD2 (7 bases each). Germline assignment: CDR1 MGHRA and CDR2 YSYEKL. The CDR3 loop spans 15 amino acids. The V and J ends lost 4 bases and 2 bases respectively, with 15 bases between them. CDR3 bases: TGCGCCAGCAGCCCCCGGGACAGCGGGACCTACGAGCAGTACTTC. Translated: CASSPRDSGTYEQYF.

In its sample, this clonotype was seen many times. The chain joins TRBV20-1 to TRBJ2-3; D possibly corresponds to TRBD1 (6 bases). Trimming shortened V by 0 bases and J by 6 bases, and 7 bases separated the two germline ends. CDR3 length: 12 amino acids. The germline gives CDR1 DFQATT, CDR2 SNEGSKA (reference sequence). CDR3 in amino acids: CSAREGADTQYF. The CDR3, as DNA: TGCAGTGCTAGAGAGGGGGCGGATACGCAGTATTTT.

This clonotype was picked up many times. The rearrangement joins TRBV4-3 to TRBJ1-1; 10 nucleotides match TRBD1. Germline lookup yields CDR1 LGHNA and CDR2 YSLEER. The J segment lost 2 bases and the V segment lost 3 bases, leaving 3 bases of the junction unmatched. The CDR3 is 15 residues long. In nucleotides, the CDR3 is TGCGCCAGCAGCCAGCGACAGGGGGCTAACACTGAAGCTTTCTTT. Protein: CASSQRQGANTEAFF.

This clonotype was counted at least ten times. The J gene is TRBJ2-7, the V gene TRBV10-3, with 8 bases aligning to TRBD2. The CDR3 loop spans 16 amino acids. V lost 0 bases to trimming and J lost 5 bases; unmatched junction nucleotides: 9. The germline CDR1 and CDR2 sequences are ENHRY and SYGVKD. The CDR3 sequence: CAISESGRGGHDEQYF. The CDR3 nucleotides read TGTGCCATCAGTGAGTCGGGCCGCGGGGGGCACGACGAGCAGTACTTC.

This clonotype was seen repeatedly, ten times or more. This rearrangement joins TRBV20-1 to TRBJ2-1, with a possible D match to TRBD2 (5 bases). CDR1 and CDR2 from the germline V gene are DFQATT and SNEGSKA (reference sequence). V was cut by 5 bases and J by 2 bases, with 22 bases left in between. CDR3 length: 17 residues. The CDR3 nucleotides are TGCAGTGCTCGGCTATTAAGCGGAAACTCCCCCTACAATGAGCAGTTCTTC. Its protein is CSARLLSGNSPYNEQFF.

The table lists this clonotype with many counts. This sequence joins TRBV12-3 or TRBV12-4 and TRBJ2-3, with a possible D match to TRBD1 (6 bases). Between the trimmed V and J ends, which lost 6 bases and 0 bases, there was a span of 7 bases. This CDR3 region has 13 residues. The CDR3 reads CASRGASTDTQYF. Written as DNA, the CDR3 is TGTGCCAGCAGGGGGGCTAGCACAGATACGCAGTATTTT.

This clonotype was found a few times. The chain couples TRBV30 to TRBJ2-5; D unclear. Germline CDR1 is GTSNPN and CDR2 is SVGIG (reference sequence). V was trimmed by 4 bases and J by 1 base, leaving 4 bases between them. The CDR3 totals 11 residues. CDR3 amino acids: CAWTSQETQYF. The CDR3 region has the DNA TGTGCCTGGACCTCCCAAGAGACCCAGTACTTC. Drawing the rest from reference TRBV30 and TRBJ2-5, the complete variable domain is SQTIHQWPATLVQPVGSPLSLECTVEGTSNPNLYWYRQAAGRGLQLLFYSVGIGQISSEVPQNLSASRPQDRQFILSSKKLLLSDSGFYLCAWTSQETQYFGPGTRLLVL.

This clonotype was recorded many times. The chain links TRBV23-1 to TRBJ2-7; TRBD2 is a possible D gene (5 bases). TRBV23-1 is reported as an ORF; its role is uncertain. The CDR3 covers 14 residues. The V gene lost 7 bases and the J gene lost 4 bases, with 17 bases spanning the gap. DNA for the CDR3: TGCGCCAGCATTGCCGGAGGAGGTATATACGAGCAGTACTTC. Amino acids: CASIAGGGIYEQYF.

There are many counts of this clonotype. The rearrangement joins TRBV6-2 or TRBV6-3 to TRBJ2-7, with 11 bases fitting TRBD2. Germline CDR1 is MNHEY and CDR2 is SVGEGT. CDR3 length: 14 residues. Trimming at V came to 2 bases and at J to 3 bases, leaving 0 bases not matched to a gene. The DNA of the CDR3 is TGTGCCAGCAGTTACACTAGCGGGAGCTACGAGCAGTACTTC. The encoded protein is CASSYTSGSYEQYF.

This clonotype showed up just a few times. The chain recombines TRBV6-5 with TRBJ2-1, with 7 bases fitting TRBD2. This CDR3 is built from 11 residues. Per germline, CDR1 MNHEY and CDR2 SVGAGI. V trimming: 4 bases; J trimming: 12 bases; junction bases outside the gene matches: 3. DNA of the CDR3: TGTGCCAGCAGTTCCGGGAGGCGGCAGTTCTTC. This codes for CASSSGRRQFF.

This clonotype was recorded many times. CDR3 in amino acids: CATSYDSSSGNTIYF. The CDR3 nucleotides read TGTGCCACCAGCTACGACAGTTCCTCTGGAAACACCATATATTTT. This chain joins TRBV15 and TRBJ1-3, with D possibly being TRBD1 (5 bases). Germline CDR1 and CDR2: LNHNV and YYDKDF (reference sequence). This CDR3 has 15 residues. The ends were cut back, 5 bases at V and 0 bases at J, with 11 bases in the middle.

This clonotype has just one count. A read error may explain this, as a much larger clone is one base away. The chain combines TRBV20-1 with TRBJ2-2; the match to TRBD2 covers 13 bases. Per the germline V gene, CDR1 is DFQATT and CDR2 is SNEGSKA (reference sequence). The CDR3 is 18 amino acids. The CDR3 DNA sequence: TGCAGGGCTAGCGGCCCGGGACTAGCGGGACTCGGGACCGGGGAGCTGTTTTTT. Residues: CRASGPGLAGLGTGELFF.

The sample holds many counts of this clonotype. This chain links TRBV20-1 with TRBJ2-3, with D uncertain. The V and J ends lost 5 bases and 0 bases respectively, with 6 bases between them. From germline, CDR1 is DFQATT and CDR2 SNEGSKA (reference sequence). CDR3 length: 12 residues. The chain's CDR3 is CSARSSTDTQYF. The CDR3 DNA sequence: TGCAGTGCTCGCTCTAGCACAGATACGCAGTATTTT.

This clonotype has a count of ten or more. The rearrangement uses TRBV27 and TRBJ2-3; D remains unclear. Trimming took 3 bases from V and 3 from J, leaving 7 bases between them. The germline gives CDR1 MNHEY, CDR2 SMNVEV (reference sequence). The CDR3 is 13 amino acids. CDR3: CASSFERTDTQYF. The CDR3 DNA reads TGTGCCAGCAGTTTCGAGAGGACAGATACGCAGTATTTT.

There are many counts of this clonotype. The gene calls are TRBV20-1 and TRBJ2-1, with D tentatively TRBD1 (6 bases). CDR3 size: 15 residues. Trimming left V 3 bases short and J 8 bases short, with 20 bases between. Germline V gene sequence: CDR1 DFQATT, CDR2 SNEGSKA (reference sequence). The DNA of the CDR3 is TGCAGTGCTAGGGAAGACAGGTATCCCTCCCATGAGCAGTTCTTC. Its translation: CSAREDRYPSHEQFF.

This clonotype was seen at least ten times. This rearrangement joins TRBV25-1 to TRBJ2-1, with D unresolved. The CDR3 has 12 residues. The germline V gene has CDR1 MGHDK and CDR2 SYGVNS. V was shortened by 1 base and J by 8 bases, with 6 bases between the two germline ends. The CDR3, as DNA: TGTGCCAGCAGTGAATCTGGGGATGAGCAGTTCTTC. Its protein is CASSESGDEQFF.

The chain has TRBV12-3 or TRBV12-4 and TRBJ1-1, with 7 bases identical to TRBD1. This CDR3 is 13 amino acids long. Trimming removed 6 bases from V and 1 base from J; junction bases left unmatched: 2. The CDR3 is CASSDRANTEAFF. For the CDR3, the DNA is TGTGCCAGCAGCGACAGGGCGAACACTGAAGCTTTCTTT.

This clonotype was counted at least ten times. The chain is built from TRBV20-1 and TRBJ2-1, with D perhaps TRBD1 or TRBD2 (5 bases each). The germline CDR1 and CDR2 sequences are DFQATT and SNEGSKA (reference sequence). Trimming left V 0 bases short and J 9 bases short, with 9 bases between. The CDR3 contains 12 residues. CDR3 protein: CSARDEGREQFF. The CDR3 DNA is TGCAGTGCTAGAGATGAGGGGCGTGAGCAGTTCTTC.

V is TRBV5-5 and J is TRBJ1-1, with D possibly being TRBD1 (6 bases). This CDR3 is 15 amino acids long. The ends were cut back, 2 bases at V and 1 base at J, with 12 bases in the middle. Germline V gene data show CDR1 as SGHKS and CDR2 as YYEKEE (reference sequence). CDR3 sequence reads: CASSFSEGENTEAFF. The CDR3 DNA follows: TGTGCCAGCAGCTTTAGCGAGGGGGAGAACACTGAAGCTTTCTTT.

This clonotype was seen at least ten times. The chain joins TRBV12-3 or TRBV12-4 to TRBJ2-1; D is tentatively TRBD1 or TRBD2 (5 bases each). CDR3 length equals 12 residues. V lost 8 bases, J lost 6 bases, and 11 bases lay in between. CDR3 nucleotide sequence: TGTGCCAGCGCCTCCGGGGCCAATGAGCAGTTCTTC. The encoded protein is CASASGANEQFF.

This clonotype occurred a few times. J is TRBJ2-3 and V is TRBV7-9; the D is unclear. Looked up from germline, CDR1 is SEHNR and CDR2 is FQNEAQ (reference sequence). The CDR3 contains 12 residues. V was trimmed by 6 bases and J by 8 bases, leaving 12 bases between them. CDR3 coding DNA: TGTGCCAGCAGGTCACTATCCGGTACGCAGTATTTT. Translated: CASRSLSGTQYF. Drawing the rest from reference TRBV7-9 and TRBJ2-3, the complete variable domain is DTGVSQNPRHKITKRGQNVTFRCDPISEHNRLYWYRQTLGQGPEFLTYFQNEAQLEKSRLLSDRFSAERPKGSFSTLEIQRTEQGDSAMYLCASRSLSGTQYFGPGTRLTVL.

This clonotype was recorded at least ten times. The genes are TRBV11-2 and TRBJ2-7, with D perhaps matching TRBD1 (5 bases). The germline V and J ends were trimmed by 5 bases and 6 bases, with 17 bases remaining between them. In germline, CDR1 is SGHAT, CDR2 FQNNGV. The CDR3 sequence is 14 residues long. The CDR3 loop is CASSPNAVTGEQYF. CDR3 nucleotides: TGTGCCAGCAGCCCTAACGCTGTCACAGGCGAGCAGTACTTC.

In this sample, this clonotype turned up many times. The V gene is TRBV10-3, the J gene TRBJ1-5; D might be TRBD1 (5 bases). Germline loops: CDR1 ENHRY, CDR2 SYGVKD. CDR3 length equals 16 residues. V dropped 3 bases and J dropped 0 bases, with 12 bases sitting between them. Here the CDR3 reads CAISDDSSHSNQPQHF. In DNA form, the CDR3 reads TGTGCCATCAGTGATGACAGTTCCCATAGCAATCAGCCCCAGCATTTT.

This clonotype occurred many times. The chain links TRBV12-3 or TRBV12-4 to TRBJ1-5; tentative D call: TRBD1 (5 bases). There are 16 residues in the CDR3. Trimming left V 6 bases short and J 3 bases short, with 18 bases between. This CDR3 reads CASSAGTGTDNQPQHF. CDR3 sequence (DNA): TGTGCCAGCAGCGCAGGAACCGGGACGGACAATCAGCCCCAGCATTTT.

This clonotype was detected only a few times. The chain carries TRBV18 and TRBJ2-6; the D is unclear. Germline V gives CDR1 KGHSH, CDR2 LQKENI. The CDR3 loop spans 14 amino acids. Trimming removed 2 bases from V and 4 bases from J, with 6 bases in between. The CDR3 coding sequence is TGTGCCAGCTCACCAAGCCCCGGGGCCAACGTCCTGACTTTC. It yields the protein CASSPSPGANVLTF. Supplemented by reference TRBV18 and TRBJ2-6, the full variable domain reads NAGVMQNPRHLVRRRGQEARLRCSPMKGHSHVYWYRQLPEEGLKFMVYLQKENIIDESGMPKERFSAEFPKEGPSILRIQQVVRGDSAAYFCASSPSPGANVLTFGAGSRLTVL.

This clonotype was seen only a few times. The chain carries TRBV4-3 and TRBJ1-2; D may be TRBD1 (5 bases). Germline V gene sequence: CDR1 LGHNA, CDR2 YSLEER. The CDR3 consists of 13 residues. V dropped 2 bases and J dropped 4 bases, with 8 bases sitting between them. The CDR3 DNA reads as TGCGCCAGCAGCCAAACCCAGGGCTATGGCTACACCTTC. Translation gives CASSQTQGYGYTF.